Listed below are T cell receptor beta chains from one sample, sequenced in a study of regulatory T cells in long-lasting Graves disease. TCRdb passed the multiplex PCR reads through MiXCR, listing each CDR3 protein once. Of 560,000 or so distinct CDR3 sequences detected, about 16% appear once; the ten largest clones hold around 11%. The same sample was also used in a study of T cells in Graves' hyperthyroidism and ophthalmopathy.

The sequencing here drew on peripheral blood mononuclear cells (PBMCs), taken at new diagnosis, from a patient treated with antithyroid drugs. The receptor set was obtained from a man aged 18 to 35 with Graves disease. CDR3s leave out the opening cysteine and the closing phenylalanine or tryptophan.

v_call cdr3_aa
TRBV7-9 ASSSNTGGTGYGYT
TRBV24-1 ATSDLAGGGTGELF
TRBV29-1 SVLQGDISYEQY
TRBV6-5 ASSYSFNPYGYT
TRBV12-3/TRBV12-4 ASTGENTEAF
TRBV29-1 SVESYTQY
TRBV19 ASEIPNTGELF
TRBV27 ASSRKHPTREGTEAF
TRBV4-2 ASSQTRGLSPGELF
TRBV19 ASSPDRLTGGVLYEQY
TRBV28 ASSPLETGGPSYNEQF
TRBV20-1 SARAGTGTYEQY
TRBV14 ASSFGPDPEQF
TRBV20-1 SATNRGISPLH
TRBV10-3 ANRPSSGANVLT
TRBV3-1 ASSQSDPSTQY
TRBV20-1 SARDGSLGDYEQF
TRBV18 ASSPPRTGAYEQY
TRBV27 ASRISKSYNEQF
TRBV5-1 ASSLAGDLYNEQF
TRBV7-2 ASSEAGGGNEQF
TRBV11-2 ASSLLGGTGELF
TRBV6-2/TRBV6-3 ASSEGVENLTGELF
TRBV6-5 ASSYSGAYTEAF
TRBV30 AWSDGNNSPLH
TRBV20-1 SASRNRAYRYGYT
TRBV5-1 ASSSLTGVFPIAQY
TRBV11-2 ASSPTYGGFNEQF
TRBV27 ASSYHRQLPTDTQY
TRBV12-3/TRBV12-4 ASSLTRDQY
TRBV30 AWSPGQGLMPQH
TRBV10-3 AISEIGQTLQETQY
TRBV6-1 ASTRGLEDQPQH
TRBV12-5 ASGKGLGDGETQY
TRBV12-3/TRBV12-4 ASSSRTSGRIFEQF
TRBV30 AWISEGFRDRGYEQY
TRBV9 ASSVGKGNTEAF
TRBV5-1 ASSGPGEDEQY
TRBV7-3 ASSLWSNTEAF
TRBV7-9 ASSPQGAYTGELF
TRBV5-1 ASSSQGLAGNNEQF
TRBV5-1 ASSGGTSGLTDTQY
TRBV30 AWRGGTENGYT
TRBV30 ARDRGYNEQF
TRBV6-1 ASTRALGPFYEQY
TRBV6-5 ASSYSGSSGANVLT
TRBV7-9 ASRRGPGETQY
TRBV27 ASKGSSTDTQY
TRBV29-1 SVTLGAGGLYEQY
TRBV19 ASSATGRIYNEQF
TRBV3-1 AAVGADGYT
TRBV14 ASSQVGGDQPQH
TRBV5-1 ASSAGDTNYGYT
TRBV7-9 ASSYYSGTEQY
TRBV12-3/TRBV12-4 ASTFEKYGVTNEKLF
TRBV5-1 ASSLGAIGNQPQH
TRBV6-9 ASSSYGTSPPYEQY